One T cell receptor (beta chain) is described in this entry. Antigen specificity is unknown. The source of the sample is a study of glioma-infiltrating T cells after dendritic cell vaccination. Study background: Patients received three intradermal dendritic cell vaccine injections at biweekly intervals. Study-wide points: Higher pretreatment TIL content predicted longer progression-free time and survival.

PBMC were collected before vaccination, two weeks after the third vaccination, and at progression. Amplification used 60 V beta primers and 13 J beta primers. Some clones are missing from TCRdb's copy, which holds only in-frame ones; the method was immunoSEQ multiplex PCR. Of about 73,000 clones in the sample, over 75% are singletons; the top ten hold approximately 2.3%. Source: blood, taken before dendritic cell vaccination. The clonotype was recovered from a human donor with glioblastoma.

The CDR3 reads CASSIGRDAEPQHF. CDR3 nucleotides: TGTGCCAGTAGTATCGGGAGGGATGCTGAGCCCCAGCATTTT. The chain uses TRBV19 and TRBJ1-5; D is uncertain. Trimming took off 3 bases at V and 8 bases at J, with 14 bases between the two ends. The CDR3 consists of 14 residues. Looked up from germline, CDR1 is LNHDA and CDR2 is SQIVND (reference sequence).